This T cell receptor (beta chain) was sequenced for a study of T cell responses to AZD1222 COVID-19 vaccine. At the level of the study: Second-dose intervals of approximately 4 or approximately 12 weeks were pooled. Study-level findings and limits: Nearly half of spike-specific TCRs reportedly target unmutated variant regions. AZD1222 recipients seropositive at baseline numbered only 6 or 7. Scientists sampled the repertoires only once the peak T cell response had passed.

As for this clone: Its matching antigen is unknown.

Per the germline V gene, CDR1 is MGHRA and CDR2 is YSYEKL. Trimming cost V 0 bases and J 5 bases; bases outside gene matches: 11. The CDR3 length is 17 residues. Clones were sequenced by immunoSEQ multiplex PCR, and TCRdb holds only the in-frame ones, with some missing. The data contain over 150,000 clones, about nine tenths of them seen just once; the ten biggest clones take up more than 1.5%. The sample was peripheral blood, taken on day 0 of AZD1222 vaccination. The chain has TRBV4-1 and TRBJ2-3, with TRBD1 matching 7 bases. This clonotype was sampled from an adult in good health. The CDR3 protein is CASSQDRGQTLGDTQYF. DNA for the CDR3: TGCGCCAGCAGCCAAGATCGGGGACAGACGCTTGGAGATACGCAGTATTTT.